The clone carrying this TCR beta chain has just a few counts. Its antigen is not known. This entry is derived from a study of human T cells and chemical hapten exposure. Notes on the study in general: No alteration of TCRs above 1 in 1000 frequency was seen with DPC sensitization.

Time point: healthy volunteer bleed at 2 weeks. Researchers extracted total RNA from unfractionated whole blood. Within the library, unique molecular identifiers were attached to each individual cDNA molecule. As processed by the authors: A typical sample had 75,000 to 100,000 TCRs, with roughly 20,000 to 700,000 overall. In TCRdb, the RACE reads were re-called with MiXCR into one record per CDR3 protein. The V and J calls, along with clone size, are taken from TCRdb and not from the paper's own processing. The data show roughly 130,000 distinct CDR3 sequences, approximately 8.3% seen once. CDR1 and CDR2 (germline): KGHSH, LQKENI. V lost 3 bases to trimming and J lost 2 bases; unmatched junction nucleotides: 8. This CDR3 spans 16 amino acids.

This TCR derives from a male donor in good health. Some clones in this sample may be carry-over from other donors' samples. The specimen sequenced was whole blood. The V call is TRBV18, the J call TRBJ2-7; TRBD1 agrees at 9 bases. This CDR3 is CASSPTDRGGPYEQYF. As DNA, the CDR3 is TGTGCCAGCTCACCGACGGACAGGGGTGGGCCCTACGAGCAGTACTTC.